The following is a T cell receptor (beta chain) sequence with its context. One junction end does not reproduce the germline sequence, and a read error may be involved. These data belong to a study of blood T cell repertoires in COVID-19. Background on the study: The study drew acute and convalescent COVID-19 samples from the United States, Italy and Spain. The cDNA or gDNA used as material had been derived from T cells, B-cell-depleted T cells, or PBMCs.

Original processing notes: Estimates of nucleated cell counts were drawn from the amplification of reference gene primers. TCRdb's table, derived via immunoSEQ multiplex PCR, lists solely in-frame clones and lacks some. V and J calls and clone size are as listed in that table; D and trimming were resolved from the DNA. In the table there are about 120,000 clones, 77% of which are singletons. Germline V lookup: CDR1 LGHDT, CDR2 YNNKEL (reference sequence). The CDR3 contains 11 residues. The V and J genes are TRBV3-1 (or the pseudogene TRBV3-2) and TRBJ1-2; 7 positions agree with TRBD1. The receptor was isolated from a human donor in a cohort sampled during active COVID-19. The sequenced sample consisted of peripheral blood. As DNA, the CDR3 is TGTGCCAGCAGCCAAGGACAGGGTATCTCCTTC. Protein: CASSQGQGISF.